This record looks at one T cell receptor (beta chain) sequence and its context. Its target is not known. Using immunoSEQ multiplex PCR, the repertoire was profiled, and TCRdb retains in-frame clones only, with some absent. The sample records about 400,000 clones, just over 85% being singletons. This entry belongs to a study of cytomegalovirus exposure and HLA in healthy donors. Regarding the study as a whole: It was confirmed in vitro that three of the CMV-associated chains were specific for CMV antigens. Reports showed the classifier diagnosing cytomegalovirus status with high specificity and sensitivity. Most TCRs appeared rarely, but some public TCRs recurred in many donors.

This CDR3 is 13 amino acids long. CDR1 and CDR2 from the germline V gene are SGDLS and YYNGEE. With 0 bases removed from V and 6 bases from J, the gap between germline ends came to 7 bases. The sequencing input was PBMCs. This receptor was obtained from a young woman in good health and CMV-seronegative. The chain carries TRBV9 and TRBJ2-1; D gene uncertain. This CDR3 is CASSVVVGNEQFF. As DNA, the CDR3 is TGTGCCAGCAGCGTAGTGGTCGGCAATGAGCAGTTCTTC.